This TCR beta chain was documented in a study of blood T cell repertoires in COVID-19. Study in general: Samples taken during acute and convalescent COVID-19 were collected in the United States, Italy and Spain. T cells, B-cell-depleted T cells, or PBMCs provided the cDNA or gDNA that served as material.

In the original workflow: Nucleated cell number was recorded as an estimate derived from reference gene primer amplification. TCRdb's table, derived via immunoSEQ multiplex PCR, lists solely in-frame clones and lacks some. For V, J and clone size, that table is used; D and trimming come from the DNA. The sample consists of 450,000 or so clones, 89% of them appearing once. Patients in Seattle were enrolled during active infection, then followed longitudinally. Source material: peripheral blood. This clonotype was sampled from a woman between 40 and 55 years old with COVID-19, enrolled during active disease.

CDR3 nucleotides: TGTGCCATCAGTGAGGGAGGGACTCCGAATCAGCCCCAGCATTTT. Translating it yields CAISEGGTPNQPQHF. The chain carries TRBV10-3 and TRBJ1-5, with D perhaps TRBD1 (5 bases). CDR3 size: 15 residues. Germline V CDR1 and CDR2: ENHRY, SYGVKD. The germline V and J ends were trimmed by 2 bases and 4 bases, with 12 bases remaining between them.